What follows are 30 T cell receptor beta chains derived from one specimen sequenced in a study of T cell repertoires in cytomegalovirus infection. Using its own MiXCR run on the reads, TCRdb lists one record per CDR3 protein. The repertoire holds about 320,000 distinct CDR3 sequences, with 9.5% as singletons. The sequenced material came from PBMCs. The receptors were sampled from a human donor in good health (CMV status not recorded). Some clones in this sample may be carry-over from other donors' samples.

This clonotype was counted ten times or more. J is TRBJ2-3 and V is TRBV4-3, with TRBD2 matching over 10 bases. In germline, CDR1 is LGHNA, CDR2 YSLEER. The V segment lost 0 bases and the J segment 2 bases; nucleotides outside the gene matches: 2. The CDR3 is 16 residues long. CDR3 bases: TGCGCCAGCAGCCAAGAGCTAGCGGGGGACACAGATACGCAGTATTTT. Protein: CASSQELAGDTDTQYF.

This sequence joins TRBV6-1 and TRBJ1-5; 8 nucleotides match TRBD1. Germline V CDR1 and CDR2: MNHNS, SASEGT. V shed 4 bases, J shed 2 bases, and the junction held 4 bases outside the gene matches. This CDR3 is built from 15 residues. DNA for the CDR3: TGTGCCAGCAGTGGACAGGGGCAACGCAATCAGCCCCAGCATTTT. It specifies CASSGQGQRNQPQHF.

The chain employs TRBV29-1 and TRBJ2-1; maybe TRBD1 (6 bases). From germline, CDR1 is SQVTM and CDR2 ANQGSEA. The CDR3 has 11 amino acids. The V end was cut by 6 bases, the J end by 9 bases, with 12 bases between. For the CDR3, the DNA is TGCAGCGTCCGGACAGACGGTGAGCAGTTCTTC. It translates to CSVRTDGEQFF.

This clonotype was counted a few times. In DNA, the CDR3 is TGTGCCAGCAGTTTATTCGGCTCCCGGACAAGCACAGATACGCAGTATTTT. This gives the protein CASSLFGSRTSTDTQYF. The rearrangement uses TRBV28 and TRBJ2-3, with D possibly matching TRBD1 (5 bases). CDR1 and CDR2 from the germline V gene are MDHEN and SYDVKM. Trimming shortened V by 1 base and J by 0 bases, and 14 bases separated the two germline ends. This CDR3 contains 17 residues.

This clonotype was recorded at least ten times. The chain's CDR3 is CASSFAQGAPRGEAFF. The DNA of the CDR3 is TGTGCCAGCAGCTTCGCCCAGGGGGCCCCAAGGGGTGAAGCTTTCTTT. This rearrangement joins TRBV7-6 to TRBJ1-1; 8 nucleotides agree with TRBD1. The CDR3 sequence is 16 residues long. Losses at the gene ends were 3 bases for V and 7 bases for J; bases not matched to a gene: 13. Germline loops: CDR1 SGHVS, CDR2 FNYEAQ.

The chain carries TRBV7-9 and TRBJ2-3, with 8 bases matching TRBD2. This CDR3 is built from 11 residues. CDR1 SEHNR and CDR2 FQNEAQ come from the germline V gene (reference sequence). The CDR3 protein is CASGKTDTQYF. The DNA of the CDR3 is TGTGCTAGCGGGAAAACAGATACGCAGTATTTT.

This clonotype was seen a handful of times. The gene calls are TRBV6-5 and TRBJ2-1; weak D call: TRBD2 (6 bases). CDR1 and CDR2 (germline): MNHEY, SVGAGI. The CDR3 loop spans 17 amino acids. Trimming shortened V by 6 bases and J by 4 bases, and 22 bases separated the two germline ends. CDR3 coding DNA: TGTGCCAGCAGGGACCGCCGACGGGGCGGGGAGTACAATGAGCAGTTCTTC. This sequence encodes CASRDRRRGGEYNEQFF.

This clonotype was picked up many times. V and J are TRBV28 and TRBJ2-7; 14 bases fit TRBD2. V was clipped by 8 bases and J by 0 bases; unmatched bases: 9. The CDR3 totals 17 residues. Germline values: CDR1 MDHEN, CDR2 SYDVKM. CDR3: CASGLRTSGRYSYEQYF. The CDR3 DNA follows: TGTGCCAGCGGGCTAAGGACTAGCGGGAGGTACTCCTACGAGCAGTACTTC.

This clonotype was detected ten times or more. The chain recombines TRBV7-6 with TRBJ2-3; TRBD1 or TRBD2 may be the D gene (5 bases each). The ends were cut back, 1 base at V and 2 bases at J, with 13 bases in the middle. The CDR3 runs 16 residues. Germline assignment: CDR1 SGHVS and CDR2 FNYEAQ. In nucleotides, the CDR3 is TGTGCCAGCAGCTTAGAATCCGGGGCCAACACAGATACGCAGTATTTT. Translated, it gives CASSLESGANTDTQYF.

This clonotype was counted between two and nine times. The chain combines TRBV29-1 with TRBJ1-2; D is unclear. This CDR3 has 15 amino acids. Trimming took off 3 bases at V and 4 bases at J, with 18 bases between the two ends. Germline-derived CDR1 and CDR2 are SQVTM and ANQGSEA. CDR3 sequence: CSVDIGREGGYGYTF. CDR3 coding DNA: TGCAGCGTTGATATTGGCCGTGAGGGTGGCTATGGCTACACCTTC.

This clonotype was picked up many times. The chain uses TRBV7-2 and TRBJ1-5; no reliable D call. This CDR3 is built from 14 residues. Trimming removed 6 bases from V and 4 bases from J, with 13 bases in between. CDR1 is SGHTA and CDR2 is FQGNSA in the germline V gene. CDR3 sequence: CASSPSTLNQPQHF. CDR3 coding DNA: TGTGCCAGCAGTCCGAGTACACTGAATCAGCCCCAGCATTTT.

This chain uses TRBV29-1 with TRBJ2-4; D is unresolved. Germline V lookup: CDR1 SQVTM, CDR2 ANQGSEA. This CDR3 region has 13 residues. V was cut by 6 bases and J by 1 base, with 10 bases left in between. CDR3 residues: CSVRWVAKNIQYF. For the CDR3, the DNA is TGCAGCGTCCGGTGGGTGGCCAAAAACATTCAGTACTTC. Full variable domain (remainder filled in from reference TRBV29-1 and TRBJ2-4): SAVISQKPSRDICQRGTSLTIQCQVDSQVTMMFWYRQQPGQSLTLIATANQGSEATYESGFVIDKFPISRPNLTFSTLTVSNMSPEDSSIYLCSVRWVAKNIQYFGAGTRLSVL.

Many counts were recorded for this clonotype. The chain combines TRBV7-3 with TRBJ2-5, with 10 bases aligning to TRBD1. Germline CDR1 SGHTA, CDR2 FQGTGA. The trim removed 5 bases at V and 3 bases at J, leaving 6 bases unmatched. The CDR3 has 15 residues. Here the CDR3 reads CASSQPGQGKETQYF. The DNA for the CDR3 is TGTGCCAGCAGCCAGCCGGGACAGGGGAAAGAGACCCAGTACTTC.

This clonotype was counted at least ten times. J is TRBJ1-6 and V is TRBV7-3, with 7 positions matching TRBD1. V trimming: 8 bases; J trimming: 7 bases; junction bases outside the gene matches: 8. The germline V gene has CDR1 SGHTA and CDR2 FQGTGA. This CDR3 spans 14 amino acids. CDR3 protein: CASGSGTANSPLHF. CDR3 sequence (DNA): TGTGCCAGCGGCTCCGGGACAGCGAATTCACCCCTCCACTTT.

A remark on this clonotype: This may be a read error, as it is one base from a much larger clone. The J gene is TRBJ1-4, the V gene TRBV12-3 or TRBV12-4; unclear D gene. This CDR3 is 15 amino acids long. As DNA, the CDR3 is TGTGCCAGCAGCCCCAGAGCCCTGTTGGGTGAAAAAGTGTTTTTT. Amino acid sequence: CASSPRALLGEKVFF.

This clonotype was found a few times. This chain links TRBV12-3 or TRBV12-4 with TRBJ2-3; D possibly matches TRBD1 or TRBD2 (6 bases each). The CDR3 loop spans 14 amino acids. The V and J ends lost 8 bases and 6 bases respectively, with 18 bases between them. The CDR3 nucleotides read TGTGCCAGCCTAACGTCGGGGGCTGGGGATACGCAGTATTTT. This codes for CASLTSGAGDTQYF.

This clonotype was seen a few times. The chain joins TRBV7-8 to TRBJ2-5, with 7 bases lining up with TRBD1. CDR1 is SGHVS and CDR2 is FQNEAQ in the germline V gene. The CDR3 extends over 17 amino acids. Trimming took 3 bases from V and 2 from J; bases not matched to a gene: 12. The CDR3 spells CASSLGPGQPSQETQYF. Here the CDR3 DNA reads TGTGCCAGCAGCTTGGGTCCGGGACAGCCTTCGCAAGAGACCCAGTACTTC.

This clonotype appeared a few times. The chain is built from TRBV20-1 and TRBJ2-5; tentative D call: TRBD1 (6 bases). CDR1 is DFQATT, CDR2 SNEGSKA, per germline (reference sequence). With 0 bases removed from V and 2 bases from J, the gap between germline ends came to 10 bases. The CDR3 spans 14 residues. Here the CDR3 DNA reads TGCAGTGCTAGAGATGCGAGGGGGCAAGAGACCCAGTACTTC. This gives the protein CSARDARGQETQYF.

Ten or more counts support this clonotype. V and J are TRBV2 and TRBJ2-1, with 7 bases matching TRBD2. Trimming removed 11 bases from V and 4 bases from J; junction bases left unmatched: 5. The germline gives CDR1 SNHLY, CDR2 FYNNEI. There are 12 residues in the CDR3. The CDR3 DNA follows: TGTGCCGGGAGGGGAAGATACAATGAGCAGTTCTTC. Residues: CAGRGRYNEQFF.

The V call is TRBV20-1, the J call TRBJ2-2; D may correspond to TRBD1 or TRBD2 (6 bases each). The germline V gene encodes CDR1 DFQATT and CDR2 SNEGSKA (reference sequence). The CDR3 contains 16 residues. Trimming cost V 4 bases and J 5 bases, with 20 bases left between them. This CDR3 is CSATLLKGGRTGELFF. CDR3 DNA sequence: TGCAGTGCTACGCTACTGAAGGGGGGCAGGACCGGGGAGCTGTTTTTT.

Many counts were recorded for this clonotype. The chain links TRBV6-2 or TRBV6-3 to TRBJ2-4; 8 bases line up with TRBD1. V was pared by 4 bases and J by 7 bases, with 3 bases of the junction left unmatched. The CDR3 is 13 residues long. Per the germline V gene, CDR1 is MNHEY and CDR2 is SVGEGT. CDR3 nucleotide sequence: TGTGCCAGCAGTTCAGGGGGCCTTAACATTCAGTACTTC. Its translation is CASSSGGLNIQYF.

The gene calls are TRBV18 and TRBJ2-2; TRBD2 matches 12 bases. From germline, CDR1 is KGHSH and CDR2 LQKENI. With V trimmed by 2 bases and J by 5 bases, 3 bases remained unmatched. The CDR3 is 16 residues long. CDR3 DNA: TGTGCCAGCTCACCAGCGACTAGCGGGAGAACCGGGGAGCTGTTTTTT. Residues: CASSPATSGRTGELFF.

This clonotype was detected ten times or more. The V call is TRBV25-1, the J call TRBJ1-6; no definite D call. From germline, CDR1 is MGHDK and CDR2 SYGVNS. Trimming cost V 10 bases and J 6 bases, with 13 bases left between them. The CDR3 length is 13 residues. Here the CDR3 DNA reads TGTGCCACCGCCCAGCCGGGTAATTCACCCCTCCACTTT. It translates to CATAQPGNSPLHF.

The J gene is TRBJ1-2, the V gene TRBV27; 11 bases are shared with TRBD1. The CDR3 has 17 residues. CDR1 and CDR2 from the germline V gene are MNHEY and SMNVEV (reference sequence). J lost 3 bases, V lost 2 bases, and 8 bases had no gene match. The DNA for the CDR3 is TGTGCCAGCAGTTTAGGTAGAAGGGGACAGGGGGACTATGGCTACACCTTC. Translated: CASSLGRRGQGDYGYTF.

V and J are TRBV6-5 and TRBJ2-7; D remains unclear. V was shortened by 0 bases and J by 7 bases, with 13 bases between the two germline ends. Germline CDR1 MNHEY, CDR2 SVGAGI. The CDR3 has 14 residues. The CDR3 region has the DNA TGTGCCAGCAGTTACTCACCAGTCTCTGAGGAGCAGTACTTC. It specifies CASSYSPVSEEQYF.

This clonotype was recorded at least ten times. This sequence joins TRBV6-5 and TRBJ2-1; TRBD2 aligns across 8 bases. V was clipped by 2 bases and J by 9 bases; unmatched bases: 9. The CDR3 extends over 15 amino acids. Germline V gene lookup returns CDR1 MNHEY and CDR2 SVGAGI. The chain's CDR3 is CASSYTGTRGSEQFF. CDR3 DNA: TGTGCCAGCAGTTACACCGGGACTAGGGGGAGTGAGCAGTTCTTC.

This clonotype was found many times. Here the CDR3 reads CAISEGDRNSPLHF. CDR3 nucleotide sequence: TGTGCCATCAGTGAGGGCGACAGGAATTCACCCCTCCACTTT. V is TRBV10-3 and J is TRBJ1-6; D may be TRBD1 (6 bases). The length of the CDR3 is 14 residues. Germline V gene sequence: CDR1 ENHRY, CDR2 SYGVKD. Deletions cut 2 bases from V and 7 bases from J, with 9 bases between.

V usage is TRBV20-1 and J usage is TRBJ1-1; D unresolved. The CDR3 totals 15 residues. The germline V gene encodes CDR1 DFQATT and CDR2 SNEGSKA (reference sequence). V lost 5 bases to trimming and J lost 0 bases, with 16 bases between them. The CDR3 here is CSAPKRREMNTEAFF. Here the CDR3 DNA reads TGCAGTGCTCCAAAGAGGCGGGAAATGAACACTGAAGCTTTCTTT.

In its sample, this clonotype was seen many times. This chain connects TRBV7-6 to TRBJ2-1; no clear D gene. The V gene lost 1 base and the J gene lost 6 bases, with 4 bases spanning the gap. Germline-derived CDR1 and CDR2 are SGHVS and FNYEAQ. The CDR3 runs to 12 residues. CDR3 nucleotides: TGTGCCAGCAGCTTAGAGGCCAATGAGCAGTTCTTC. Amino acid sequence: CASSLEANEQFF.

V gene TRBV27 combines with J gene TRBJ2-5, with a tentative D call TRBD2 (6 bases). CDR1 is MNHEY, CDR2 SMNVEV, per germline (reference sequence). Trimming removed 0 bases at V and 4 bases at J, with 9 bases between. The CDR3 contains 14 residues. Here the CDR3 reads CASSLSRGVETQYF. The CDR3 DNA reads TGTGCCAGCAGTTTATCGCGGGGAGTAGAGACCCAGTACTTC.